This T cell receptor (beta chain) emerged from a study (dated by TCRdb to the early 2010s). This clonotype has ten or more counts. The clone's antigen remains unknown. Base-call qualities are not available, and no considerably larger clone is one nucleotide away. The sequencer was an Illumina Genome Analyzer IIx. Through fastp at Q25 and MiXCR, TCRdb rebuilt clones from the public reads, retaining in-frame beta chains. Merged by CDR3 protein, the rows form single entries marked with the most common genes and DNA. Recorded for this sample are about 7,100 distinct CDR3 sequences; 32% of them occurred a single time. 20% to 25% of the sample comes from the top ten. Via the germline V gene, CDR1 is SGHDN and CDR2 FVKESK. Germline trimming amounts to 2 bases on V and 10 bases on J, with 8 as the count of junction bases outside the gene matches. The cysteine opens and the phenylalanine closes a CDR3 of 14 amino acids. Only the CDR3 region is kept as DNA, spanning 42 bases read in frame from base 1.

The source of this sequence is a human donor. The source material was blood. The rearrangement joined TRBV14 to TRBJ2-1, with 7 junctional bases fitting TRBD1. The CDR3 region reads CASSQHTTGTEQFF. The nucleotides are TGTGCCAGCAGCCAACATACGACAGGGACCGAGCAGTTCTTC. Supplemented by the reference TRBV14 and TRBJ2-1 proteins around the CDR3, the complete variable domain is EAGVTQFPSHSVIEKGQTVTLRCDPISGHDNLYWYRRVMGKEIKFLLHFVKESKQDESGMPNNRFLAERTGGTYSTLKVQPAELEDSGVYFCASSQHTTGTEQFFGPGTRLTVL.